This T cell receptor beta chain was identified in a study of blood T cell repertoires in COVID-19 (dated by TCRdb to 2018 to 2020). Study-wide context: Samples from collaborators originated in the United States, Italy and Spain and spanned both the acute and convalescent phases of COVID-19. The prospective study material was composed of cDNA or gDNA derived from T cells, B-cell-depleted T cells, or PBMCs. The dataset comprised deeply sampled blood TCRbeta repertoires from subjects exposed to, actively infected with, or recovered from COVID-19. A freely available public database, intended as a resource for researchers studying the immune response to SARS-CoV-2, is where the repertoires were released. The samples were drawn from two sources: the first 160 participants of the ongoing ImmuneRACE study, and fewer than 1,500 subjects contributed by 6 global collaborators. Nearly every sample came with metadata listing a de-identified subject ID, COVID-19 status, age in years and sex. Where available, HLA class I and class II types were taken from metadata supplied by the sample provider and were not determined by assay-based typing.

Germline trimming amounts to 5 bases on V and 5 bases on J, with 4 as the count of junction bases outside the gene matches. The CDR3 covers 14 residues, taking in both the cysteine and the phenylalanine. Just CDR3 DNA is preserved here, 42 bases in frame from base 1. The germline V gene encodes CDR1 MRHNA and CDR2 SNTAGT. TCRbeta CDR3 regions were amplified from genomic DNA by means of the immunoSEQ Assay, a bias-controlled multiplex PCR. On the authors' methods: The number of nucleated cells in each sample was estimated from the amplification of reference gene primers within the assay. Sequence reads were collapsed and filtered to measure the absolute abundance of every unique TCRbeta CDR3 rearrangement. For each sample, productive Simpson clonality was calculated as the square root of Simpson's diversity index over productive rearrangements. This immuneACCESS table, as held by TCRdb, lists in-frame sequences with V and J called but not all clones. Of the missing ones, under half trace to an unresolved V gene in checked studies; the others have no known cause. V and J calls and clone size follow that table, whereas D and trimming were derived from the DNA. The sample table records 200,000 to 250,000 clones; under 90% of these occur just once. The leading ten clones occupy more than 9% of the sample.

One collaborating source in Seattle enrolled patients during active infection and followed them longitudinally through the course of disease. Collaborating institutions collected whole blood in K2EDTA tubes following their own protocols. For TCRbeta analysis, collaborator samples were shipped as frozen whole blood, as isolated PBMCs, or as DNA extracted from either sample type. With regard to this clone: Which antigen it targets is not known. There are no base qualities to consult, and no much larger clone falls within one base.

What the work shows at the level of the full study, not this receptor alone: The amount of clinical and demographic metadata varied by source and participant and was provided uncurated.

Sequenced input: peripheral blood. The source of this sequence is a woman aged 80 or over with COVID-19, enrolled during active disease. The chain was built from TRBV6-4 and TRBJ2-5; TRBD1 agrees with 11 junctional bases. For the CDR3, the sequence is CASSPGTGGETQYF. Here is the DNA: TGTGCCAGCAGTCCCGGGACAGGGGGTGAGACCCAGTACTTC.